These 25 T cell receptor beta chains were all obtained from the same sample, sequenced in a study of cytomegalovirus exposure and HLA in healthy donors. The PCR had 60 Vbeta and 13 Jbeta primers. Measured with immunoSEQ multiplex PCR; TCRdb has only the in-frame clones, and not every one. This sample yields about 200,000 clones, of which 65% to 85% are seen a single time; about 1.7% belongs to the top ten. The specimen was PBMCs. The source of these receptors is a man in his forties or fifties in good health and CMV-seronegative.

The rearrangement joins TRBV5-5 to TRBJ2-1; 8 bases align to TRBD1. This CDR3 is 15 amino acids long. V trimming: 0 bases; J trimming: 6 bases; junction bases outside the gene matches: 5. Germline V gene sequence: CDR1 SGHKS, CDR2 YYEKEE (reference sequence). The CDR3 here is CASSLVGQGTNEQFF. In DNA, the CDR3 is TGTGCCAGCAGCTTGGTAGGACAGGGTACCAATGAGCAGTTCTTC.

This chain links TRBV28 with TRBJ2-3; TRBD1 matches at 12 bases. The CDR3 has 16 residues. CDR1 MDHEN and CDR2 SYDVKM come from the germline V gene. V lost 5 bases and J lost 7; bases outside the gene matches: 10. CDR3 protein: CASSPISGQGAYTQYF. The CDR3, as DNA: TGTGCCAGCAGTCCCATCTCGGGACAGGGGGCTTATACGCAGTATTTT.

The rearrangement uses TRBV30 and TRBJ2-5, with TRBD1 as a possible D gene (7 bases). The V gene's germline CDR1 is GTSNPN and CDR2 SVGIG (reference sequence). This CDR3 is built from 13 residues. Trimming took off 5 bases at V and 1 base at J, with 11 bases between the two ends. For the CDR3, the DNA is TGTGCCTGGGGCGGGACAGCCCAAGAGACCCAGTACTTC. Its protein product is CAWGGTAQETQYF.

The chain couples TRBV5-7 to TRBJ2-2; TRBD2 agrees at 7 bases. TRBV5-7 is identified as an open reading frame with a role that is uncertain. This CDR3 region has 16 residues. V dropped 4 bases and J dropped 8; count of bases not matched to a gene: 14. The CDR3 spells CASSGMGLRHVGELFF. The CDR3 DNA follows: TGTGCCAGCAGCGGGATGGGACTACGCCATGTTGGGGAGCTGTTTTTT.

The J gene is TRBJ1-1, the V gene TRBV19; no definite D call. Germline V lookup: CDR1 LNHDA, CDR2 SQIVND (reference sequence). CDR3 size: 11 residues. Trimming pared 10 bases from V and 0 bases from J, leaving 6 bases between. CDR3 sequence: CATYMNTEAFF. The CDR3 DNA reads TGTGCCACTTACATGAACACTGAAGCTTTCTTT.

The chain carries TRBV2 and TRBJ1-2; D not certain. This CDR3 contains 14 residues. Trimming stripped 7 bases from V and 6 bases from J, with 18 bases between. Germline V gives CDR1 SNHLY, CDR2 FYNNEI. CDR3 in amino acids: CASKLPAWAHGYTF. The CDR3 DNA reads as TGTGCCAGCAAGCTACCCGCCTGGGCCCATGGCTACACCTTC.

The chain employs TRBV27 and TRBJ2-1; TRBD1 is a possible D gene (5 bases). Deletions cut 3 bases from V and 4 bases from J, with 13 bases between. Germline V gene sequence: CDR1 MNHEY, CDR2 SMNVEV (reference sequence). The CDR3 spans 15 residues. The CDR3 DNA sequence: TGTGCCAGCAGTTTGTTCCAGGGAACGTACAATGAGCAGTTCTTC. Encoded protein: CASSLFQGTYNEQFF.

The rearrangement uses TRBV9 and TRBJ2-1; D perhaps matches TRBD2 (6 bases). The V end was cut by 4 bases, the J end by 4 bases, with 12 bases between. CDR1 is SGDLS and CDR2 is YYNGEE in the germline V gene. This CDR3 comprises 14 residues. The CDR3 sequence: CASSPGSGYNEQFF. For the CDR3, the DNA is TGTGCCAGCAGCCCCGGTAGCGGATACAATGAGCAGTTCTTC.

The chain couples TRBV6-5 to TRBJ1-5; D is ambiguous. Germline V gene lookup returns CDR1 MNHEY and CDR2 SVGAGI. Trimming took off 4 bases at V and 5 bases at J, with 6 bases between the two ends. This CDR3 has 12 residues. This chain's CDR3 is CASSSSYQPQHF. The CDR3 nucleotides read TGTGCCAGCAGTTCGTCTTATCAGCCCCAGCATTTT.

The J gene is TRBJ1-1, the V gene TRBV9; a possible D gene is TRBD1 (6 bases). Germline values: CDR1 SGDLS, CDR2 YYNGEE. With 4 bases removed from V and 6 bases from J, the gap between germline ends came to 22 bases. This CDR3 is 16 amino acids long. The CDR3, as DNA: TGTGCCAGCAGCTCCCGAGGAAGGGCAGGGGCGGCTGAAGCTTTCTTT. Translating it yields CASSSRGRAGAAEAFF.

The genes are TRBV28 and TRBJ2-7; D possibly corresponds to TRBD1 (7 bases). Germline V CDR1 and CDR2: MDHEN, SYDVKM. This CDR3 comprises 16 residues. V lost 6 bases to trimming and J lost 0 bases, with 18 bases between them. The CDR3 nucleotides are TGTGCCAGCAGCCCCCAGGGGGGAGCCTACTCCTACGAGCAGTACTTC. It translates to CASSPQGGAYSYEQYF.

The chain recombines TRBV28 with TRBJ1-2; 7 bases are shared with TRBD1. From germline, CDR1 is MDHEN and CDR2 SYDVKM. J gave up 4 bases and V 6 bases, and 11 bases lay outside the gene matches. The length of the CDR3 is 15 residues. The DNA of the CDR3 is TGTGCCAGCAGATCCCTTCCCGGGACAGCCTATGGCTACACCTTC. This codes for CASRSLPGTAYGYTF.

The gene calls are TRBV2 and TRBJ2-5; 10 bases map to TRBD1. V gave up 6 bases and J gave up 5 bases; unmatched junction bases: 6. The length of the CDR3 is 14 residues. From germline, CDR1 is SNHLY and CDR2 FYNNEI. The CDR3 DNA is TGTGCCAGCAGGTCGGGACAGGGGAGGGAGACCCAGTACTTC. Residues: CASRSGQGRETQYF.

The chain is built from TRBV9 and TRBJ2-3; D may be TRBD2 (5 bases). V lost 0 bases, J lost 2 bases, and 7 bases lay in between. CDR3 length: 14 amino acids. The germline gives CDR1 SGDLS, CDR2 YYNGEE. The CDR3 sequence is CASSVGTSTDTQYF. The DNA for the CDR3 is TGTGCCAGCAGCGTAGGGACTTCCACAGATACGCAGTATTTT.

V is TRBV5-8 and J is TRBJ1-5; the D is unclear. The CDR3 has 15 amino acids. V was shortened by 5 bases and J by 1 base, with 13 bases between the two germline ends. CDR1 is SGHTS and CDR2 is YDEGEE in the germline V gene. CDR3 nucleotides: TGTGCCAGCAGTCCCGAGATTCGGAGCAATCAGCCCCAGCATTTT. This encodes CASSPEIRSNQPQHF.

This chain links TRBV25-1 with TRBJ2-3; D might be TRBD1 (6 bases). The length of the CDR3 is 15 residues. With 1 base removed from V and 2 bases from J, the gap between germline ends came to 10 bases. Germline-derived CDR1 and CDR2 are MGHDK and SYGVNS. CDR3 DNA sequence: TGTGCCAGCAGTGAATCCGGACAGATCACAGATACGCAGTATTTT. Protein product: CASSESGQITDTQYF.

J is TRBJ2-3 and V is TRBV28; possibly TRBD1 for D (5 bases). This CDR3 contains 15 residues. Germline-derived CDR1 and CDR2 are MDHEN and SYDVKM. Deletions cut 6 bases from V and 0 bases from J, with 13 bases between. The chain's CDR3 is CASRPDTPSTDTQYF. The CDR3 bases are TGTGCCAGCAGACCGGACACCCCAAGCACAGATACGCAGTATTTT.

The chain joins TRBV7-9 to TRBJ1-1; 10 bases are shared with TRBD1. CDR1 is SEHNR and CDR2 is FQNEAQ in the germline V gene (reference sequence). With V trimmed by 1 base and J by 6 bases, 8 bases remained unmatched. CDR3 size: 16 residues. The CDR3 region is CASSLEGRDRGSEAFF. CDR3 in DNA: TGTGCCAGCAGCTTAGAAGGCCGGGACAGGGGCTCTGAAGCTTTCTTT. The variable domain in full, with the rest retrieved from reference TRBV7-9 and TRBJ1-1, is DTGVSQNPRHKITKRGQNVTFRCDPISEHNRLYWYRQTLGQGPEFLTYFQNEAQLEKSRLLSDRFSAERPKGSFSTLEIQRTEQGDSAMYLCASSLEGRDRGSEAFFGQGTRLTVV.

A few counts support this clone. The rearrangement links TRBV5-1 to TRBJ2-2, with a possible D match to TRBD1 (6 bases). V lost 3 bases and J 1 base, leaving 7 bases between the germline ends. The CDR3 contains 14 residues. Germline lookup yields CDR1 SGHRS and CDR2 YFSETQ. The CDR3 sequence: CASSWTVNTGELFF. As DNA, the CDR3 is TGCGCCAGCAGCTGGACAGTGAACACCGGGGAGCTGTTTTTT.

The chain uses TRBV29-1 and TRBJ2-3; perhaps TRBD1 as D (7 bases). Looked up from germline, CDR1 is SQVTM and CDR2 is ANQGSEA. The CDR3 length is 13 residues. The ends were cut back, 3 bases at V and 6 bases at J, with 13 bases in the middle. CDR3 region: CSVDNRGLDTQYF. The CDR3 region has the DNA TGCAGCGTTGATAACAGGGGACTGGATACGCAGTATTTT.

CDR3 region: CASSQILLTGELFF. The CDR3 nucleotides read TGTGCCAGCAGCCAAATCTTGTTGACCGGGGAGCTGTTTTTT. V gene TRBV14 combines with J gene TRBJ2-2; no firm D call. V lost 2 bases and J 5 bases, leaving 9 bases between the germline ends. Germline values: CDR1 SGHDN, CDR2 FVKESK. The CDR3 has 14 residues.

This chain's CDR3 is CASSFLAGAYNEQFF. Written as DNA, the CDR3 is TGCGCCAGCAGCTTCTTGGCGGGAGCCTACAATGAGCAGTTCTTC. J is TRBJ2-1 and V is TRBV5-1; TRBD2 aligns across 7 bases. Germline lookup yields CDR1 SGHRS and CDR2 YFSETQ. The CDR3 loop spans 15 amino acids. V shed 2 bases and J 2 bases; nucleotides not matched to a gene: 4. Variable domain in full (rest from reference TRBV5-1 and TRBJ2-1): KAGVTQTPRYLIKTRGQQVTLSCSPISGHRSVSWYQQTPGQGLQFLFEYFSETQRNKGNFPGRFSGRQFSNSRSEMNVSTLELGDSALYLCASSFLAGAYNEQFFGPGTRLTVL.

This clone came up a few times. J is TRBJ2-7 and V is TRBV9; 10 bases are shared with TRBD2. The CDR3 extends over 15 amino acids. Per germline, CDR1 SGDLS and CDR2 YYNGEE. V shed 0 bases, J shed 4 bases, and the junction held 4 bases outside the gene matches. The CDR3 region is CASSVEAGGLYEQYF. CDR3 nucleotides: TGTGCCAGCAGCGTAGAAGCGGGAGGGCTGTACGAGCAGTACTTC. Looking up the rest from reference TRBV9 and TRBJ2-7 gives the full variable domain: DSGVTQTPKHLITATGQRVTLRCSPRSGDLSVYWYQQSLDQGLQFLIQYYNGEERAKGNILERFSAQQFPDLHSELNLSSLELGDSALYFCASSVEAGGLYEQYFGPGTRLTVT.

The genes are TRBV6-6 and TRBJ2-7, with TRBD1 identical over 11 bases. Unmatched junction bases numbered 6, after V lost 5 bases and J lost 3 bases. This CDR3 is 15 amino acids long. Germline-derived CDR1 and CDR2 are MNHNY and SVGAGI (reference sequence). In nucleotides, the CDR3 is TGTGCCAGCAGTCCTGGGGGGACAGGGGGCTACGAGCAGTACTTC. Its protein product is CASSPGGTGGYEQYF.

This clone was observed a few times. This chain uses TRBV19 with TRBJ1-1, with a weak D call TRBD1 (6 bases). The CDR3 length is 12 residues. Germline loops: CDR1 LNHDA, CDR2 SQIVND (reference sequence). V was clipped by 4 bases and J by 7 bases, with 10 bases between them. The CDR3 sequence is CASSKQGIEAFF. In DNA, the CDR3 is TGTGCCAGTAGTAAACAGGGTATTGAAGCTTTCTTT.